The text below deals with one T cell receptor beta chain. A single count supports this clone. There is no known antigen for this receptor. Per-nucleotide qualities are absent, and no much larger clonotype sits a single base away. Enrolling through a virtual design, the prospective study's participants ranged in age from roughly 18 to 100 years and lived across roughly 24 United States geographic areas. Cohort assignment in the prospective study relied on participant-reported clinical history from a screening survey and a study questionnaire. In the prospective study, mobile phlebotomists collected whole blood, serum and a nasopharyngeal or oropharyngeal swab from each participant. Over an approximately two-month period, participants in the prospective study had the option of providing additional blood draws and questionnaires. Prospective study blood samples were shipped either frozen or at room temperature before DNA extraction.

Measured from the cysteine to the phenylalanine, the CDR3 is 15 residues long. Kept here is only the CDR3 DNA, which spans 45 bases and is read in frame from base 1. The germline ends are 13 bases apart after V is trimmed by 4 bases and J by 1 base. CDR1 WNHNN and CDR2 SYGVQD were looked up in the germline V gene (reference sequence). This sample is drawn from a study of blood T cell repertoires in COVID-19 (dated by TCRdb to the early 2020s). Regarding the study in general: The collaborator samples originated in the United States, Italy and Spain and spanned the acute and convalescent phases of COVID-19. The sample metadata nearly always contained a de-identified subject ID, COVID-19 status, age in years and sex. A freely available public database, intended as a resource for researchers studying the immune response to SARS-CoV-2, is where the repertoires were released. Deeply sampled blood TCRbeta repertoires from subjects exposed to, actively infected with, or recovered from COVID-19 were included in the dataset. The material from the prospective study consisted of cDNA or gDNA derived from T cells, B-cell-depleted T cells, or PBMCs. The samples were drawn from the first 160 participants of the ongoing ImmuneRACE study and from 950 to 1,500 subjects provided by 6 global collaborators. Where available, HLA class I and class II types were obtained from metadata supplied by the sample provider rather than from assay-based typing. On the study overall, not on this receptor specifically: The amount of clinical and demographic metadata varied by source and participant and was provided uncurated.

The immunoSEQ Assay, a bias-controlled multiplex PCR, was used to amplify TCRbeta CDR3 regions from genomic DNA. The paper's data handling went like this. Nucleated cell counts per sample were estimated from amplification of reference gene primers within the assay. To quantify the absolute abundance of each unique TCRbeta CDR3 rearrangement, sequence reads were collapsed and filtered. For each sample, productive Simpson clonality was calculated as the square root of Simpson's diversity index across productive rearrangements. The table was pulled from immuneACCESS by TCRdb, which kept in-frame rearrangements only. Such tables lose some clones; where checked, under half of the loss comes from unresolved V genes, and the rest has no known cause. D and trimming were read from the DNA, whereas the V and J calls and clone size are those reported in that table. The sample table shows over 350,000 clones, and 88% are seen once. Approximately 1% of the sample goes to the ten largest clones.

The TCR sequence derives from a woman under 40 with acute COVID-19. The V and J segments used are TRBV10-1 and TRBJ1-1, and perhaps TRBD1 as D gene, on 6 matching bases. Sequencing input: PBMCs or T cells enriched from blood (not recorded which). CDR3 sequence: CASSALGHPNTEAFF. The bases read TGCGCCAGCAGTGCCTTGGGACACCCGAACACTGAAGCTTTCTTT.